Shown below are 21 T cell receptor beta chains from a single sample sequenced in a study of beta chain features in type 1 diabetes. Reverse transcription of all isolated RNA meant that expressed TCRB transcripts were sequenced. Profiling relied on immunoSEQ multiplex PCR, and the TCRdb table lists in-frame clones only, not all of them. This table holds about 340,000 clones, roughly 12% found once. No antigens are known for them. Study outcomes and limitations: Moderate but significant shortening of TCRB CDR3s was recorded in all four CD4+ subsets from Type 1 diabetes patients.

The sequencing sample was made of naive CD4+ T cells from blood. These receptors all stem from a young woman with type 1 diabetes.

The rearrangement joins TRBV30 to TRBJ2-6, with D possibly being TRBD1 (6 bases). The V end lost 1 base, the J end lost 0 bases, and 16 bases lay between the germline ends. This CDR3 has 18 residues. Germline CDR1 reads GTSNPN; CDR2 reads SVGIG (reference sequence). In DNA, the CDR3 is TGTGCCTGGAGTGGAGGACGACAGGAGCTCTCTGGGGCCAACGTCCTGACTTTC. Translated: CAWSGGRQELSGANVLTF.

This sequence joins TRBV5-4 and TRBJ2-3; D gene uncertain. V was cut by 5 bases and J by 5 bases, with 9 bases left in between. This CDR3 region has 12 residues. CDR1 SGHNT and CDR2 YYREEE come from the germline V gene (reference sequence). The CDR3 is CASSSRVDTQYF. In DNA form, the CDR3 reads TGTGCCAGCAGTTCCCGAGTAGATACGCAGTATTTT.

This sequence joins TRBV19 and TRBJ1-1; D possibly corresponds to TRBD1 (6 bases). V was cut by 5 bases and J by 2 bases, with 12 bases left in between. The CDR3 runs to 14 residues. Per germline, CDR1 LNHDA and CDR2 SQIVND (reference sequence). CDR3 region: CASSLIQGNTEAFF. CDR3 sequence (DNA): TGTGCCAGTAGTTTGATACAGGGCAACACTGAAGCTTTCTTT.

The chain employs TRBV27 and TRBJ1-5; D is perhaps TRBD1 (6 bases). Looked up from germline, CDR1 is MNHEY and CDR2 is SMNVEV (reference sequence). This CDR3 is built from 16 residues. V lost 2 bases and J 4 bases, leaving 15 bases between the germline ends. The CDR3 coding sequence is TGTGCCAGCAGTTTACTTGGGGGGGGCGAAAATCAGCCCCAGCATTTT. Translation gives CASSLLGGGENQPQHF.

The chain employs TRBV7-9 and TRBJ2-1; D might be TRBD1 (6 bases). Germline V CDR1 and CDR2: SEHNR, FQNEAQ (reference sequence). V was cut by 1 base and J by 5 bases, with 9 bases left in between. The CDR3 sequence is 14 residues long. CDR3 loop: CASSLVRGHNEQFF. The CDR3 DNA sequence: TGTGCCAGCAGCTTAGTCAGGGGTCACAATGAGCAGTTCTTC.

The chain couples TRBV28 to TRBJ2-2; 10 bases match TRBD2. CDR1 MDHEN and CDR2 SYDVKM come from the germline V gene. The CDR3 runs to 16 residues. With V trimmed by 1 base and J by 4 bases, 3 bases remained unmatched. The CDR3 DNA sequence: TGTGCCAGCAGTTTATCTAGCGGGAGATCCACCGGGGAGCTGTTTTTT. Translating it yields CASSLSSGRSTGELFF.

The CDR3 sequence: CASMSRRGRVDGYTF. DNA for the CDR3: TGTGCCAGCATGTCTCGGAGAGGGAGAGTGGATGGCTACACCTTC. The chain employs TRBV28 and TRBJ1-2, with D unclear. The germline V and J ends were trimmed by 7 bases and 6 bases, with 21 bases remaining between them. The CDR3 loop spans 15 amino acids. Germline assignment: CDR1 MDHEN and CDR2 SYDVKM.

Details on this clone: The same CDR3 is also encoded by other DNA sequences in this sample. The chain uses TRBV29-1 and TRBJ1-5, with TRBD1 identical over 9 bases. Trimming at V came to 6 bases and at J to 4 bases, leaving 7 bases not matched to a gene. The CDR3 loop spans 14 amino acids. CDR1 and CDR2 from the germline V gene are SQVTM and ANQGSEA. The DNA of the CDR3 is TGCAGCGTCGCGACAGGGGGGGGGAATCAGCCCCAGCATTTT. Residues: CSVATGGGNQPQHF.

This clone was seen a handful of times. V and J are TRBV6-6 and TRBJ2-7, with a possible D match to TRBD2 (6 bases). CDR1 is MNHNY and CDR2 is SVGAGI in the germline V gene (reference sequence). Between the trimmed V and J ends, which lost 2 bases and 5 bases, there was a span of 10 bases. The CDR3 contains 13 residues. The chain's CDR3 is CASSYGGLNEQYV. For the CDR3, the DNA is TGTGCCAGCAGTTACGGGGGGTTGAACGAGCAGTACGTC.

The chain recombines TRBV10-3 with TRBJ2-3; D possibly corresponds to TRBD2 (6 bases). Per germline, CDR1 ENHRY and CDR2 SYGVKD. The V gene lost 0 bases and the J gene lost 9 bases, with 10 bases spanning the gap. The CDR3 sequence is 13 residues long. The CDR3 bases are TGTGCCATCAGTGAGTCCTCGGGGAGGACGCAGTATTTT. Translated, it gives CAISESSGRTQYF.

The CDR3: CSVEGQTRVGNYGYTF. CDR3 sequence (DNA): TGCAGCGTTGAGGGCCAAACCAGGGTTGGGAACTATGGCTACACCTTC. This chain uses TRBV29-1 with TRBJ1-2; possible D gene TRBD1, 5 bases. This CDR3 has 16 residues. Germline V lookup: CDR1 SQVTM, CDR2 ANQGSEA. V was pared by 3 bases and J by 2 bases, with 19 bases between.

The V and J genes are TRBV9 and TRBJ2-2; TRBD2 matches at 13 bases. Germline V CDR1 and CDR2: SGDLS, YYNGEE. J lost 5 bases, V lost 2 bases, and 9 bases had no gene match. CDR3 length: 18 residues. The CDR3 here is CASSVGTSGMARTGELFF. The CDR3 DNA reads TGTGCCAGCAGCGTTGGGACTAGCGGGATGGCGAGGACCGGGGAGCTGTTTTTT.

This clone has just a few counts. The CDR3 DNA reads as TGTGCCAGTGGGACAAGATATCAGCCCCAGCATTTT. Translation gives CASGTRYQPQHF. The rearrangement links TRBV27 to TRBJ1-5; a possible D gene is TRBD1 (6 bases). Trimming took off 9 bases at V and 5 bases at J, with 11 bases between the two ends. The germline gives CDR1 MNHEY, CDR2 SMNVEV (reference sequence). CDR3 length: 12 amino acids.

This clone was detected once. V and J are TRBV28 and TRBJ1-2, with TRBD1 matching 7 bases. The CDR3 consists of 14 residues. V gave up 5 bases and J gave up 4 bases; unmatched junction bases: 7. Germline V lookup: CDR1 MDHEN, CDR2 SYDVKM. CDR3 residues: CASSPGQRTYGYTF. The CDR3 DNA is TGTGCCAGCAGTCCGGGACAGCGAACCTATGGCTACACCTTC.

DNA of the CDR3: TGTGCCAGTAGGATGATCCAGGGCGGTAATCAGCCCCAGCATTTT. This sequence encodes CASRMIQGGNQPQHF. The chain carries TRBV19 and TRBJ1-5, with a weak D call TRBD1 (5 bases). CDR1 LNHDA and CDR2 SQIVND come from the germline V gene (reference sequence). The CDR3 spans 15 residues. Between the trimmed V and J ends, which lost 6 bases and 4 bases, there was a span of 16 bases.

J is TRBJ2-7 and V is TRBV28, with 9 bases identical to TRBD2. Germline V gene data show CDR1 as MDHEN and CDR2 as SYDVKM. Trimming at V came to 3 bases and at J to 0 bases, leaving 9 bases not matched to a gene. The CDR3 covers 17 residues. The CDR3 reads CASSFDWASGNSYEQYF. The CDR3, as DNA: TGTGCCAGCAGTTTTGATTGGGCTAGCGGGAACTCCTACGAGCAGTACTTC.

The chain has TRBV9 and TRBJ2-5, with 10 bases matching TRBD2. The germline CDR1 and CDR2 sequences are SGDLS and YYNGEE. The CDR3 runs to 18 residues. Losses at the gene ends were 0 bases for V and 2 bases for J; bases not matched to a gene: 10. DNA of the CDR3: TGTGCCAGCAGCGTAGGGGCTAGCGGGAGCGTACTACAAGAGACCCAGTACTTC. The encoded protein is CASSVGASGSVLQETQYF.

The gene calls are TRBV28 and TRBJ2-5; D is perhaps TRBD1 (6 bases). Germline V gives CDR1 MDHEN, CDR2 SYDVKM. V was trimmed by 6 bases and J by 1 base, leaving 9 bases between them. There are 13 residues in the CDR3. CDR3: CASRRGFQETQYF. DNA of the CDR3: TGTGCCAGCAGGAGGGGGTTCCAAGAGACCCAGTACTTC. The full variable domain, rest sourced from reference TRBV28 and TRBJ2-5, is DVKVTQSSRYLVKRTGEKVFLECVQDMDHENMFWYRQDPGLGLRLIYFSYDVKMKEKGDIPEGYSVSREKKERFSLILESASTNQTSMYLCASRRGFQETQYFGPGTRLLVL.

The chain combines TRBV9 with TRBJ1-4; 10 bases match TRBD1. Losses at the gene ends were 3 bases for V and 5 bases for J; bases not matched to a gene: 4. CDR1 SGDLS and CDR2 YYNGEE come from the germline V gene. The CDR3 loop spans 15 amino acids. CDR3 sequence (DNA): TGTGCCAGCAGCGCCCCGGGACAGGGGAATGAAAAACTGTTTTTT. Protein product: CASSAPGQGNEKLFF.

This clone was observed a handful of times. This rearrangement joins TRBV2 to TRBJ2-2, with TRBD2 matching over 10 bases. Germline V CDR1 and CDR2: SNHLY, FYNNEI. After removal of 8 bases from V and 3 bases from J, the junction contained 15 bases not matched to a gene. CDR3 length: 18 amino acids. This CDR3 reads CASASVSGRGRDTGELFF. In DNA, the CDR3 is TGTGCCAGCGCGTCGGTGAGCGGGAGGGGCCGGGACACCGGGGAGCTGTTTTTT.

The chain uses TRBV6-5 and TRBJ1-2, with TRBD1 as a possible D gene (6 bases). The CDR3 covers 11 residues. In germline, CDR1 is MNHEY, CDR2 SVGAGI. Trimming stripped 6 bases from V and 10 bases from J, with 12 bases between. This CDR3 reads CASRSNRDYTF. DNA for the CDR3: TGTGCCAGCAGGTCGAACAGGGACTACACCTTC.